This T cell receptor (beta chain) was observed in a study of OX40 agonist ivuxolimab in advanced cancers. Study at large: Patients enrolled in dose escalation were diagnosed with hepatocellular carcinoma, melanoma, renal cell or head and neck cancer. Study-wide points: No determination was made of the antigen specificity of the expanded peripheral T cells.

V shed 5 bases, J shed 8 bases, and the junction held 15 bases outside the gene matches. The CDR3 is 18 amino acids. Germline-derived CDR1 and CDR2 are LNHNV and YYDKDF (reference sequence). Profiling relied on immunoSEQ multiplex PCR, and the TCRdb table lists in-frame clones only, not all of them. The table records about 50,000 clones, around nine tenths of them present only once. With regard to this clone: Its antigen remains unidentified.

Blood sampling took place at baseline, cycle 4 day 1, and cycle 7 day 1. The sequence was collected from an adult with an advanced solid tumor such as melanoma, head and neck, liver or kidney cancer. Specimen: CD4+ or CD8+ T cells sorted from blood, collected in a trial of the OX40 agonist ivuxolimab. The V and J genes are TRBV15 and TRBJ2-1; TRBD2 agrees at 13 bases. CDR3 nucleotides: TGTGCCACCAGCGGAGCATCTTCAACTAGCGGGAGGGGACATGAGCAGTTCTTC. Its protein is CATSGASSTSGRGHEQFF.